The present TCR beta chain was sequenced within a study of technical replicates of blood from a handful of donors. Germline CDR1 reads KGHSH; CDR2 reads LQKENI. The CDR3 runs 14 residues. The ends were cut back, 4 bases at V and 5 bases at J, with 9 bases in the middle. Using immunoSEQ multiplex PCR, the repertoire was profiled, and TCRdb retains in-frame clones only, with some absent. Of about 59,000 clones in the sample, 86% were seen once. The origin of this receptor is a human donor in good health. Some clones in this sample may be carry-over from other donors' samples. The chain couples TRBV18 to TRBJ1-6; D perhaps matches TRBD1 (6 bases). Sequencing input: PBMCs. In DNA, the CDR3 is TGTGCCAGCTCACAGCGGACAGATAATTCACCCCTCCACTTT. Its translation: CASSQRTDNSPLHF.